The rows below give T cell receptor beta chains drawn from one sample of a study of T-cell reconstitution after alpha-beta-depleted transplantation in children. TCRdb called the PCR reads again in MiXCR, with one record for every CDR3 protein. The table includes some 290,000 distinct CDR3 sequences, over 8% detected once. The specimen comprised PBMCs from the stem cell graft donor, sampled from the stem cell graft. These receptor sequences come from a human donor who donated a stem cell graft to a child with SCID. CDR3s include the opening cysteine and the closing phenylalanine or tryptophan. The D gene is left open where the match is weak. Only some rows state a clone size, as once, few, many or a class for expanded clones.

CASSPGQEGGNTEAFF TGTGCCAGCAGCCCTGGACAGGAAGGGGGGAACACTGAAGCTTTCTTT TRBV7-8 TRBD1 few TRBJ1-1
CASSPYLGGSTEAFF TGCGCCAGCAGCCCCTATCTCGGGGGGTCTACTGAAGCTTTCTTT TRBV5-1 NA NA TRBJ1-1
CASSEAGGRGYEQYF TGTGCCAGCAGTGAAGCGGGAGGGAGAGGCTACGAGCAGTACTTC TRBV2 TRBD2 many TRBJ2-7
CASNPLGQGSEQYF TGTGCCAGCAACCCACTGGGACAGGGTAGCGAGCAGTACTTC TRBV28 TRBD1 few TRBJ2-7
CASSSQVAETQYF TGCGCCAGCAGCTCACAGGTTGCAGAGACCCAGTACTTC TRBV5-1 NA few TRBJ2-5
CASGQGPIYGYEQYF TGTGCCAGCGGGCAGGGCCCTATCTACGGCTACGAGCAGTACTTC TRBV12-3/TRBV12-4 NA once TRBJ2-7
CASSPSGWDEQFF TGTGCCAGCAGCCCCTCGGGCTGGGATGAGCAGTTCTTC TRBV7-9 NA few TRBJ2-1
CASSFATRSGIQPQHF TGTGCCAGCAGTTTTGCCACCCGGTCGGGGATTCAGCCCCAGCATTTT TRBV12-3/TRBV12-4 NA NA TRBJ1-5
CASSPAGGTEAFF TGCGCCAGCAGTCCGGCCGGGGGGACTGAAGCTTTCTTT TRBV5-1 NA NA TRBJ1-1
CSATGRDGNTGELFF TGCAGCGCCACCGGTAGGGACGGGAACACCGGGGAGCTGTTTTTT TRBV29-1 NA many TRBJ2-2
CASSLATGGFEAFF TGCGCCAGCAGCTTGGCGACAGGGGGCTTTGAAGCTTTCTTT TRBV5-1 TRBD1 few TRBJ1-1